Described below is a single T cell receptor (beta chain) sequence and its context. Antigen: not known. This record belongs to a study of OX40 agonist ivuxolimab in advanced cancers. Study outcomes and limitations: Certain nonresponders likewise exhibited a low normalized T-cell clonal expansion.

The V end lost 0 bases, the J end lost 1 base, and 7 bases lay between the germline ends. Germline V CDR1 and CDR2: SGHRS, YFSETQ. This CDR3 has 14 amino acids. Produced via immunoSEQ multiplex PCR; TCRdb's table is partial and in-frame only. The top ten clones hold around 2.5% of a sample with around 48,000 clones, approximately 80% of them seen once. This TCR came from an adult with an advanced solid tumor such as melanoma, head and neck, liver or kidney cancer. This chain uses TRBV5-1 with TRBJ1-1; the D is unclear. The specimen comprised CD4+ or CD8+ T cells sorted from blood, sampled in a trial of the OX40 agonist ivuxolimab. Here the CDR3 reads CASSLGPANTEAFF. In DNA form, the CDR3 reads TGCGCCAGCAGCTTGGGTCCGGCGAACACTGAAGCTTTCTTT.